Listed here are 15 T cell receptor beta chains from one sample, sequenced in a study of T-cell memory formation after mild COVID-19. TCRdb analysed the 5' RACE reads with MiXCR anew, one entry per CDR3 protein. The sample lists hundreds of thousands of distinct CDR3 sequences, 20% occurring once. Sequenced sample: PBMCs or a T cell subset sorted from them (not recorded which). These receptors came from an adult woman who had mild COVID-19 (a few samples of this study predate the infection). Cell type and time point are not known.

The DNA of the CDR3 is TGTGCCTGGAGTGTACTCTATGAGTCAGGGGTCTACGAGCAGTACTTC. It specifies CAWSVLYESGVYEQYF. This sequence joins TRBV30 and TRBJ2-7; perhaps TRBD1 as D (6 bases). The CDR3 loop spans 16 amino acids. CDR1 is GTSNPN, CDR2 SVGIG, per germline (reference sequence). Trimming shortened V by 0 bases and J by 3 bases, and 18 bases separated the two germline ends. The full variable domain, with the rest looked up from reference TRBV30 and TRBJ2-7, is SQTIHQWPATLVQPVGSPLSLECTVEGTSNPNLYWYRQAAGRGLQLLFYSVGIGQISSEVPQNLSASRPQDRQFILSSKKLLLSDSGFYLCAWSVLYESGVYEQYFGPGTRLTVT.

CDR3 DNA sequence: TGCAGCGCCCGGTCTGTGGTCACAGATACGCAGTATTTT. It is translated as CSARSVVTDTQYF. The rearrangement uses TRBV29-1 and TRBJ2-3; D remains unclear. Germline lookup yields CDR1 SQVTM and CDR2 ANQGSEA. V gave up 7 bases and J gave up 2 bases, with 13 bases separating them. The CDR3 consists of 13 residues.

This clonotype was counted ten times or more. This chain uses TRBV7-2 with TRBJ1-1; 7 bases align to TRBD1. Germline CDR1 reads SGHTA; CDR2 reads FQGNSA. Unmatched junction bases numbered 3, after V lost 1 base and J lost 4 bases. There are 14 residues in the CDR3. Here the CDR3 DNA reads TGTGCCAGCAGCTTAGGGTCAGGGGGCACTGAAGCTTTCTTT. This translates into CASSLGSGGTEAFF. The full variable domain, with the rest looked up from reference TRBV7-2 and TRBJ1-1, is GAGVSQSPSNKVTEKGKDVELRCDPISGHTALYWYRQSLGQGLEFLIYFQGNSAPDKSGLPSDRFSAERTGGSVSTLTIQRTQQEDSAVYLCASSLGSGGTEAFFGQGTRLTVV.

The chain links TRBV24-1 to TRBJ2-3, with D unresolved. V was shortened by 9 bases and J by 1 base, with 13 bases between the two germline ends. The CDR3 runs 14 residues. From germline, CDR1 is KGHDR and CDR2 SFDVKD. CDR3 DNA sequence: TGTGCCACCGCTTCCGTTAAAGGCACAGATACGCAGTATTTT. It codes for CATASVKGTDTQYF.

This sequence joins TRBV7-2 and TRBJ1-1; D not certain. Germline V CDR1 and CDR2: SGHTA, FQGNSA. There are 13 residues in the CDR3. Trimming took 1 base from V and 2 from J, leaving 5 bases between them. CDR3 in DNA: TGTGCCAGCAGCTTAGACTATAACACTGAAGCTTTCTTT. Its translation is CASSLDYNTEAFF.

The CDR3 sequence: CATHEGTGGYTGELFF. For the CDR3, the DNA is TGCGCCACCCACGAGGGCACGGGGGGCTACACCGGGGAGCTGTTTTTT. The V gene is TRBV5-1, the J gene TRBJ2-2, with D perhaps TRBD2 (7 bases). The germline V gene has CDR1 SGHRS and CDR2 YFSETQ. The length of the CDR3 is 16 residues. Trimming took off 9 bases at V and 3 bases at J, with 21 bases between the two ends.

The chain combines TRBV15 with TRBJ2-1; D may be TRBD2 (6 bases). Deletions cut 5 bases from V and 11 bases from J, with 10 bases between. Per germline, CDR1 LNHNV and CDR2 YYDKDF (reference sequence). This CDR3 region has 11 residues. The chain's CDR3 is CATSPGLQQFF. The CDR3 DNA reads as TGTGCCACCAGCCCCGGACTACAGCAGTTCTTC. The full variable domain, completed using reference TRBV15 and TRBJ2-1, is DAMVIQNPRYQVTQFGKPVTLSCSQTLNHNVMYWYQQKSSQAPKLLFHYYDKDFNNEADTPDNFQSRRPNTSFCFLDIRSPGLGDTAMYLCATSPGLQQFFGPGTRLTVL.

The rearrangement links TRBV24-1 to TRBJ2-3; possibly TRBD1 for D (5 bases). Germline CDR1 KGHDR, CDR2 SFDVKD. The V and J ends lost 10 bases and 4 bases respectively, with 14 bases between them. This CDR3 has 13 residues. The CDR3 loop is CATAPAGSDTQYF. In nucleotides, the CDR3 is TGTGCCACGGCCCCGGCAGGGTCAGATACGCAGTATTTT.

CDR3 sequence: CASSPRTSPRETQYF. The CDR3 region has the DNA TGTGCCAGCTCACCAAGGACAAGTCCTAGGGAGACCCAGTACTTC. The rearrangement joins TRBV18 to TRBJ2-5; D is possibly TRBD1 (5 bases). Trimming took off 2 bases at V and 5 bases at J, with 15 bases between the two ends. The germline V gene has CDR1 KGHSH and CDR2 LQKENI. There are 15 residues in the CDR3.

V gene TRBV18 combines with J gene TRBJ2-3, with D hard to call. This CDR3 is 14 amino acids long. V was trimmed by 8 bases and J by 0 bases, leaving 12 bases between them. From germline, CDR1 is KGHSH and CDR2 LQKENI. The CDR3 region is CASVYTSSTDTQYF. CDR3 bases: TGTGCCAGCGTCTATACATCTAGCACAGATACGCAGTATTTT. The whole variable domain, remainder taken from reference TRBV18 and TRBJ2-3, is NAGVMQNPRHLVRRRGQEARLRCSPMKGHSHVYWYRQLPEEGLKFMVYLQKENIIDESGMPKERFSAEFPKEGPSILRIQQVVRGDSAAYFCASVYTSSTDTQYFGPGTRLTVL.

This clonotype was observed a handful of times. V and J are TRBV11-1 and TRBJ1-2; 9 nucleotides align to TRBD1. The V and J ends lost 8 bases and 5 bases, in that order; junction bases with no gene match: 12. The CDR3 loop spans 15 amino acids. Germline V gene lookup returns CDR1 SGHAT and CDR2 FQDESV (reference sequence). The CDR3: CASSTGGTNHYGYTF. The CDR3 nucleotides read TGTGCCAGCTCTACAGGGGGCACGAATCATTATGGCTACACCTTC.

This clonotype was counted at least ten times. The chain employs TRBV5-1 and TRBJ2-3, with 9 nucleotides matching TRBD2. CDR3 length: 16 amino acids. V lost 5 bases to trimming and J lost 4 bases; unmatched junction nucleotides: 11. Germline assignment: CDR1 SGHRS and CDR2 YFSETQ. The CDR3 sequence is CASSKVAGEVADTQYF. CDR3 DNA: TGCGCCAGCAGTAAGGTAGCGGGAGAGGTGGCAGATACGCAGTATTTT.

The CDR3 region has the DNA TGTGCCAGCAGCTTGGGATGGGAGAGATATGGCTACACCTTC. Protein: CASSLGWERYGYTF. The chain joins TRBV5-8 to TRBJ1-2; D is unclear. The V and J ends lost 0 bases and 5 bases respectively, with 11 bases between them. The CDR3 length is 14 residues. Germline V gives CDR1 SGHTS, CDR2 YDEGEE.

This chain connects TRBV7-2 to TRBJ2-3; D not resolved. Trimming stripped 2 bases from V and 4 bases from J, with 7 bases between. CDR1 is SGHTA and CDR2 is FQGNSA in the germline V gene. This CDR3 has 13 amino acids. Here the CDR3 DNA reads TGTGCCAGCAGCTTATCGGTCGCAGATACGCAGTATTTT. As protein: CASSLSVADTQYF.

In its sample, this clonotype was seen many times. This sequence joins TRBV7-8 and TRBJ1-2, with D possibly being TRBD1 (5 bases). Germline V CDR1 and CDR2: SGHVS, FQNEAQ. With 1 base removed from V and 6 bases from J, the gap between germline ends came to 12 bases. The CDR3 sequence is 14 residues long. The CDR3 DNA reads TGTGCCAGCAGCTTAGTTGAGGGGCGCGATGGCTACACCTTC. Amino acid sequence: CASSLVEGRDGYTF.